This T cell receptor (beta chain) is drawn from a study of control samples from healthy donors and cancer patients. Clones were read by immunoSEQ multiplex PCR, and TCRdb kept only the in-frame ones, dropping some. The table lists around 96,000 clones, 93% of them singletons. The V and J ends lost 1 base and 6 bases respectively, with 6 bases between them. Per germline, CDR1 MNHNS and CDR2 SASEGT. The CDR3 is 12 residues long. V gene TRBV6-1 combines with J gene TRBJ1-2, with D unresolved. The material sequenced was blood. This clonotype was sampled from a man younger than 30 in good health. CDR3 protein: CASSEGVNGYTF. The CDR3, as DNA: TGTGCCAGCAGTGAAGGAGTGAATGGCTACACCTTC.